This T cell receptor beta chain was identified in a study of breast tumors, draining lymph nodes, adjacent tissues. Study results and limitations: Most tumor T cells seemingly derive from lymph node, then expand in tumor. Luminal-like breast cancer showed significantly greater tumor-nontumor repertoire similarity than basal-like breast cancer did.

This clonotype has at least ten counts. Its specificity is not known. TCRdb reprocessed the multiplex PCR reads with MiXCR, giving one entry per CDR3 protein. The sample holds about 150,000 distinct CDR3 sequences, about 20% seen once. The CDR3 spans 14 residues. Germline V gives CDR1 SGHRS, CDR2 YFSETQ. Trimming pared 0 bases from V and 4 bases from J, leaving 8 bases between. Axillary draining lymph nodes of breast cancer patients supplied the node samples. The sequence derives from a female donor with breast cancer. Some clones in this sample may be carry-over from other donors' samples. The sample was axillary lymph node tissue. This chain joins TRBV5-1 and TRBJ2-1, with D possibly TRBD1 on 5 matching bases. CDR3 loop: CASSLGGAYNEQFF. The CDR3, as DNA: TGCGCCAGCAGCTTGGGGGGCGCTTACAATGAGCAGTTCTTC.